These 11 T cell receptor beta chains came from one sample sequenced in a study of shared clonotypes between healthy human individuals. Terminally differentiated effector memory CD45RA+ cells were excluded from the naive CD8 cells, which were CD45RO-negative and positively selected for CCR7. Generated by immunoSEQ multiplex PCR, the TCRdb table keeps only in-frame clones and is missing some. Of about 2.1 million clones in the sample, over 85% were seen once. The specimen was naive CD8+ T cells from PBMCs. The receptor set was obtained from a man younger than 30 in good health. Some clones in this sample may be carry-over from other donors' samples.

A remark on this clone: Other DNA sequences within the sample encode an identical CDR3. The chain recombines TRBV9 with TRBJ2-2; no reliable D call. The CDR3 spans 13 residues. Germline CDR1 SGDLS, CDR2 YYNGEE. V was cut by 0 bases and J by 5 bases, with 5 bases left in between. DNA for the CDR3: TGTGCCAGCAGCGTAGAGGTTACCGGGGAGCTGTTTTTT. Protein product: CASSVEVTGELFF.

DNA for the CDR3: TGTGCCAGCAGGGGGGCACCAGGGGCTGTTTTTAACTATGGCTACACCTTC. Translated, it gives CASRGAPGAVFNYGYTF. The gene calls are TRBV19 and TRBJ1-2; 7 bases fit TRBD1. V lost 9 bases, J lost 1 base, and 17 bases stayed unmatched. The CDR3 covers 17 residues. CDR1 LNHDA and CDR2 SQIVND come from the germline V gene (reference sequence).

The CDR3 region is CASSLGTGFADTQYF. CDR3 nucleotides: TGTGCCAGCAGCTTAGGGACAGGGTTCGCAGATACGCAGTATTTT. The gene calls are TRBV7-9 and TRBJ2-3, with 8 bases identical to TRBD1. The germline V gene encodes CDR1 SEHNR and CDR2 FQNEAQ (reference sequence). V lost 1 base and J lost 4; bases outside the gene matches: 4. The CDR3 is 15 residues long.

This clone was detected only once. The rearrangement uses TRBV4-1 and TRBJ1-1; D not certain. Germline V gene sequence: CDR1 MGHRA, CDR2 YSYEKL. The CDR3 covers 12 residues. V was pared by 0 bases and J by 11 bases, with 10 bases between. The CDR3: CASSQDGRWAFF. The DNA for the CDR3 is TGCGCCAGCAGCCAAGATGGGCGTTGGGCTTTCTTT.

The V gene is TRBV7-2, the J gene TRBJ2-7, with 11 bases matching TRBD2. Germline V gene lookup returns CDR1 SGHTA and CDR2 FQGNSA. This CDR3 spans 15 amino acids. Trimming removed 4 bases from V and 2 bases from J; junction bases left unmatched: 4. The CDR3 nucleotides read TGTGCCAGCAGCTCGCCGACTAGCGGGACCTACGAGCAGTACTTC. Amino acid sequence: CASSSPTSGTYEQYF.

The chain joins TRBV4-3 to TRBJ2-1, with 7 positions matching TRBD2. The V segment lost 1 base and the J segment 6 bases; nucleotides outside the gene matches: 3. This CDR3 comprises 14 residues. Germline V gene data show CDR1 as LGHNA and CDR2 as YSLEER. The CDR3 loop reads CASSQVWGGNEQFF. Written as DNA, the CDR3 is TGCGCCAGCAGCCAAGTTTGGGGGGGCAATGAGCAGTTCTTC.

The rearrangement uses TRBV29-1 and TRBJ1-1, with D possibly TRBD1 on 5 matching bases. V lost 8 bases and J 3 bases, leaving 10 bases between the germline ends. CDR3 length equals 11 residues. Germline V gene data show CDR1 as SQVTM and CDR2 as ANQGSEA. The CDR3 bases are TGCAGCATTGGACAATACACTGAAGCTTTCTTT. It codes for CSIGQYTEAFF.

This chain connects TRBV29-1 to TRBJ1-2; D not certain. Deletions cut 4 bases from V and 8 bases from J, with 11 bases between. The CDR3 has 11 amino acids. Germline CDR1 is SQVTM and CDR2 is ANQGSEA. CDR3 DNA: TGCAGCGTTGTGGGGTCCCGCGGCTACACCTTC. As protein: CSVVGSRGYTF.

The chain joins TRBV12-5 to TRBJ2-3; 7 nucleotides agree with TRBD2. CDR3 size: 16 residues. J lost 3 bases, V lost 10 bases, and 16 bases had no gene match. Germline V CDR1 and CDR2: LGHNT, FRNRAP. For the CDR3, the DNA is TGTGCTATCACTCTCGGGAGGCAGGGCAAGACAGATACGCAGTATTTT. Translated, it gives CAITLGRQGKTDTQYF.

As DNA, the CDR3 is TGTGCCAGCAGCTGGGAGACTAGCCGCGAGCAGTTCTTC. Amino acid sequence: CASSWETSREQFF. The gene calls are TRBV5-6 and TRBJ2-1; the match to TRBD2 covers 7 bases. The germline V gene has CDR1 SGHDT and CDR2 YYEEEE. The CDR3 runs 13 residues. The J segment lost 10 bases and the V segment lost 3 bases, leaving 7 bases of the junction unmatched.

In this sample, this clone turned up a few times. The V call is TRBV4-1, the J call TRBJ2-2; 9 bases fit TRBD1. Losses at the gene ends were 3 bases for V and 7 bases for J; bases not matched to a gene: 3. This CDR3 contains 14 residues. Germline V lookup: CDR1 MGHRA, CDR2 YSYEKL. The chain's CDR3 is CASSQGQGLGELFF. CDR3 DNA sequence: TGCGCCAGCAGCCAGGGACAGGGCCTCGGGGAGCTGTTTTTT.